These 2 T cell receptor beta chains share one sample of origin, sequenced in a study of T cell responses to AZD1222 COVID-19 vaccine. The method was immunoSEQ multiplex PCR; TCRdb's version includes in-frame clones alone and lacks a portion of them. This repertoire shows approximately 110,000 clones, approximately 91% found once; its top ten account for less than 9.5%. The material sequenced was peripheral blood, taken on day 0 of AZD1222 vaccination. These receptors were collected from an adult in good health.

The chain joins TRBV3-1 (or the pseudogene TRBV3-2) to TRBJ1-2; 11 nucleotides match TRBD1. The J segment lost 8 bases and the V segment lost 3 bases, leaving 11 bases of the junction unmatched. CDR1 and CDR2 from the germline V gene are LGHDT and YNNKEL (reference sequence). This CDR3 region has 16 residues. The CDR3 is CASSQGSGQGARGYTF. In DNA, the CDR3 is TGTGCCAGCAGCCAGGGGTCCGGACAGGGGGCGAGAGGCTACACCTTC.

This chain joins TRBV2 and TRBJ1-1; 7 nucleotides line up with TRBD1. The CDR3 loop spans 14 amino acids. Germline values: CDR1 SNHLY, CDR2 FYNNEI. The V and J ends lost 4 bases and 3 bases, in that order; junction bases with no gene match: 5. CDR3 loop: CASSVEGADTEAFF. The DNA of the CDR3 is TGTGCCAGCAGTGTCGAGGGGGCGGACACTGAAGCTTTCTTT.